The 21 T cell receptor beta chains presented below share a single source sample, sequenced in a study of cytomegalovirus exposure and HLA in healthy donors. PCR employed 60 Vbeta and 13 Jbeta primers. Libraries were prepared by immunoSEQ multiplex PCR; TCRdb keeps only in-frame clonotypes and omits some of them. The table shows about 250,000 clones, with roughly 84% occurring only once. Sequencing input: PBMCs. These receptors came from a girl aged 2-10 years in good health and CMV-seronegative.

The J gene is TRBJ1-3, the V gene TRBV30, with D tentatively TRBD1 (5 bases). The CDR3 covers 13 residues. V shed 4 bases and J shed 4 bases, with 11 bases lying between them. Germline V gene data show CDR1 as GTSNPN and CDR2 as SVGIG (reference sequence). The CDR3 DNA reads TGTGCCTGGAAGGGGAATTGGGGAAACACCATATATTTT. It encodes CAWKGNWGNTIYF.

This chain uses TRBV6-1 with TRBJ2-7; maybe TRBD1 (5 bases). The germline V and J ends were trimmed by 8 bases and 2 bases, with 7 bases remaining between them. CDR3 length equals 11 residues. Germline CDR1 reads MNHNS; CDR2 reads SASEGT. CDR3 sequence reads: CASQDTYEQYF. The CDR3 nucleotides read TGTGCCAGCCAGGACACCTACGAGCAGTACTTC.

CDR3 sequence reads: CASLGLAGTEQFF. CDR3 in DNA: TGTGCCAGCCTGGGACTAGCGGGAACTGAGCAGTTCTTC. V gene TRBV11-1 combines with J gene TRBJ2-1, with 13 positions matching TRBD2. V shed 8 bases, J shed 9 bases, and the junction held 4 bases outside the gene matches. This CDR3 is built from 13 residues. Germline CDR1 SGHAT, CDR2 FQDESV (reference sequence).

V and J are TRBV9 and TRBJ2-2; 8 bases map to TRBD2. Losses at the gene ends were 1 base for V and 6 bases for J; bases not matched to a gene: 20. CDR1 is SGDLS, CDR2 YYNGEE, per germline. The CDR3 is 20 residues long. The CDR3 here is CASSVRSLRWVDGGAGELFF. The CDR3 DNA reads TGTGCCAGCAGCGTACGGAGCCTGCGATGGGTAGACGGGGGGGCCGGGGAGCTGTTTTTT.

This sequence joins TRBV4-2 and TRBJ2-3, with 9 bases fitting TRBD2. Germline V gives CDR1 LGHNA, CDR2 YNFKEQ. CDR3 size: 16 residues. Trimming at V came to 4 bases and at J to 0 bases, leaving 5 bases not matched to a gene. The CDR3 region is CASSRAGGPSTDTQYF. CDR3 bases: TGTGCCAGCAGCCGGGCGGGGGGGCCAAGCACAGATACGCAGTATTTT.

The chain has TRBV6-1 and TRBJ2-1; 7 bases line up with TRBD2. Trimming at V came to 10 bases and at J to 7 bases, leaving 10 bases not matched to a gene. The CDR3 is 13 residues long. Looked up from germline, CDR1 is MNHNS and CDR2 is SASEGT. In DNA form, the CDR3 reads TGTGCCACATCTAGCGGACCGTTAAATGAGCAGTTCTTC. It yields the protein CATSSGPLNEQFF.

The chain uses TRBV5-1 and TRBJ1-2; maybe TRBD1 (6 bases). Germline-derived CDR1 and CDR2 are SGHRS and YFSETQ. The CDR3 has 15 residues. Trimming cost V 0 bases and J 5 bases, with 14 bases left between them. CDR3 loop: CASSLDRDGPYGYTF. The CDR3 coding sequence is TGCGCCAGCAGCTTGGACAGGGATGGGCCTTATGGCTACACCTTC. The whole variable domain, remainder taken from reference TRBV5-1 and TRBJ1-2, is KAGVTQTPRYLIKTRGQQVTLSCSPISGHRSVSWYQQTPGQGLQFLFEYFSETQRNKGNFPGRFSGRQFSNSRSEMNVSTLELGDSALYLCASSLDRDGPYGYTFGSGTRLTVV.

This clone showed up just a few times. The chain couples TRBV6-5 to TRBJ1-5; TRBD1 is a possible D gene (5 bases). Germline assignment: CDR1 MNHEY and CDR2 SVGAGI. Trimming cost V 6 bases and J 5 bases, with 11 bases left between them. This CDR3 is 13 amino acids long. CDR3 nucleotide sequence: TGTGCCAGCAGGAGGCAGGGCGATCAGCCCCAGCATTTT. Translated: CASRRQGDQPQHF.

This chain uses TRBV6-1 with TRBJ2-7, with TRBD2 matching over 13 bases. The CDR3 is 16 residues long. After removal of 1 base from V and 0 bases from J, the junction contained 0 bases not matched to a gene. Germline CDR1 is MNHNS and CDR2 is SASEGT. CDR3 protein: CASSEGTSGGSYEQYF. The CDR3 nucleotides read TGTGCCAGCAGTGAAGGGACTAGCGGGGGCTCCTACGAGCAGTACTTC.

The table lists this clone with a few counts. This rearrangement joins TRBV7-6 to TRBJ2-5, with a possible D match to TRBD1 (5 bases). The V end lost 1 base, the J end lost 0 bases, and 6 bases lay between the germline ends. Per germline, CDR1 SGHVS and CDR2 FNYEAQ. The CDR3 has 14 residues. The CDR3 DNA is TGTGCCAGCAGCTTAGGGACAAACCAAGAGACCCAGTACTTC. Its protein product is CASSLGTNQETQYF.

The CDR3: CASSVDRGREKLFF. The CDR3 DNA follows: TGCGCCAGCAGCGTTGACAGGGGAAGGGAAAAACTGTTTTTT. The J gene is TRBJ1-4, the V gene TRBV5-1; 8 nucleotides align to TRBD1. V dropped 4 bases and J dropped 8; count of bases not matched to a gene: 7. Germline CDR1 is SGHRS and CDR2 is YFSETQ. This CDR3 has 14 amino acids.

This clone appeared a single time. This rearrangement joins TRBV5-1 to TRBJ2-3; 12 bases line up with TRBD2. CDR1 is SGHRS, CDR2 YFSETQ, per germline. V dropped 3 bases and J dropped 3; count of bases not matched to a gene: 2. The CDR3 extends over 15 amino acids. Here the CDR3 reads CASSWTSGVTDTQYF. DNA for the CDR3: TGCGCCAGCAGCTGGACTAGCGGGGTTACAGATACGCAGTATTTT.

The table lists this clone with a few counts. The V gene is TRBV7-9, the J gene TRBJ1-5, with TRBD1 matching over 7 bases. The CDR3 spans 15 residues. Germline CDR1 reads SEHNR; CDR2 reads FQNEAQ (reference sequence). J lost 4 bases, V lost 5 bases, and 8 bases had no gene match. The CDR3 DNA sequence: TGTGCCAGCAGCCCCCTGGGACAGACAAATCAGCCCCAGCATTTT. It encodes CASSPLGQTNQPQHF.

V is TRBV27 and J is TRBJ2-7; TRBD2 matches 7 bases. Germline CDR1 reads MNHEY; CDR2 reads SMNVEV (reference sequence). The CDR3 is 15 amino acids. J gave up 4 bases and V 0 bases, and 6 bases lay outside the gene matches. The CDR3 sequence is CASSLSVGGLYEQYF. The CDR3 nucleotides are TGTGCCAGCAGTTTATCTGTGGGAGGGCTATACGAGCAGTACTTC.

This clone was seen only a few times. The chain combines TRBV29-1 with TRBJ1-2; perhaps TRBD1 as D (6 bases). The CDR3 is 14 amino acids. Trimming shortened V by 6 bases and J by 0 bases, and 14 bases separated the two germline ends. Germline V gene sequence: CDR1 SQVTM, CDR2 ANQGSEA. As DNA, the CDR3 is TGCAGCGTGGAAACAGGGTCCGCTAACTATGGCTACACCTTC. This translates into CSVETGSANYGYTF.

The gene calls are TRBV19 and TRBJ2-7, with TRBD2 matching 11 bases. The CDR3 spans 15 residues. Germline CDR1 LNHDA, CDR2 SQIVND (reference sequence). The trim removed 5 bases at V and 5 bases at J, leaving 8 bases unmatched. CDR3 sequence reads: CASSRLAGGVDEQYF. For the CDR3, the DNA is TGTGCCAGTAGTCGCCTAGCGGGAGGTGTCGACGAGCAGTACTTC.

The chain is built from TRBV10-3 and TRBJ2-7; 8 nucleotides match TRBD1. The CDR3 consists of 13 residues. J lost 3 bases, V lost 6 bases, and 4 bases had no gene match. Germline V gene data show CDR1 as ENHRY and CDR2 as SYGVKD. CDR3 nucleotide sequence: TGTGCCATCAGGCAGGGACAGGACTACGAGCAGTACTTC. This translates into CAIRQGQDYEQYF.

The CDR3 loop reads CASSLVVGENEQFF. The CDR3 coding sequence is TGTGCCAGCAGCTTAGTAGTCGGGGAGAATGAGCAGTTCTTC. V gene TRBV7-7 combines with J gene TRBJ2-1; maybe TRBD2 (5 bases). CDR3 length equals 14 residues. Trimming shortened V by 1 base and J by 7 bases, and 11 bases separated the two germline ends. Germline V lookup: CDR1 SSHAT, CDR2 FNYEAQ (reference sequence).

The chain recombines TRBV11-2 with TRBJ1-2; D is unresolved. This CDR3 comprises 15 residues. V lost 5 bases to trimming and J lost 0 bases, with 13 bases between them. Germline CDR1 reads SGHAT; CDR2 reads FQNNGV. CDR3 protein: CASSRRRGANYGYTF. CDR3 in DNA: TGTGCCAGCAGCCGGAGACGGGGAGCTAACTATGGCTACACCTTC. Full variable domain (outside the CDR3, taken from reference TRBV11-2 and TRBJ1-2): EAGVAQSPRYKIIEKRQSVAFWCNPISGHATLYWYQQILGQGPKLLIQFQNNGVVDDSQLPKDRFSAERLKGVDSTLKIQPAKLEDSAVYLCASSRRRGANYGYTFGSGTRLTVV.

This chain links TRBV5-1 with TRBJ2-3, with 10 bases that match TRBD2. This CDR3 is built from 17 residues. Per germline, CDR1 SGHRS and CDR2 YFSETQ. The J segment lost 3 bases and the V segment lost 0 bases, leaving 7 bases of the junction unmatched. CDR3 nucleotides: TGCGCCAGCAGCTTGGAAGTTTGGACTAGCGGAACAGATACGCAGTATTTT. Translated, it gives CASSLEVWTSGTDTQYF.

V is TRBV19 and J is TRBJ2-5; unclear D gene. CDR3 length equals 15 residues. V lost 3 bases and J 2 bases, leaving 13 bases between the germline ends. Germline V gene lookup returns CDR1 LNHDA and CDR2 SQIVND (reference sequence). CDR3 region: CASSIASAGQETQYF. CDR3 bases: TGTGCCAGTAGTATTGCTTCGGCCGGGCAAGAGACCCAGTACTTC.